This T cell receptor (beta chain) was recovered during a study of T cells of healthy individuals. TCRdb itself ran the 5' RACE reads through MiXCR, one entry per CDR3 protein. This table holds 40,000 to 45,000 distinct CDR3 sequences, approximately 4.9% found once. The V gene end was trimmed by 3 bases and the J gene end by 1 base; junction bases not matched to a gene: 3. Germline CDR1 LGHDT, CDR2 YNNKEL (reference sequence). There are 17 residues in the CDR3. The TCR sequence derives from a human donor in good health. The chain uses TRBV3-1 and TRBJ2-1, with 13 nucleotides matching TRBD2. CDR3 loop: CASSHWTSGRSYNEQFF. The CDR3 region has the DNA TGTGCCAGCAGCCACTGGACTAGCGGGAGATCCTACAATGAGCAGTTCTTC.